Listed below are T cell receptor beta chains from one sample, sequenced in a study of blood T cells in healthy people across ages. Each CDR3 protein is one row after TCRdb ran MiXCR on the 5' RACE reads. The sample lists roughly 1,700,000 distinct CDR3 sequences, about 30% occurring once. The sequencing sample was made of blood. Source of these receptors: a woman in her 30s in good health. Both conserved end residues are trimmed from each CDR3.

cdr3_aa: SASQRGTGANVLT
v_call: TRBV20-1
j_call: TRBJ2-6

cdr3_aa: ASQDPGHEQY
v_call: TRBV25-1
j_call: TRBJ2-7

cdr3_aa: ASCRDRPQKLF
v_call: TRBV12-3/TRBV12-4
j_call: TRBJ1-4

cdr3_aa: SVAHRLAGGKEQF
v_call: TRBV29-1
j_call: TRBJ2-1

cdr3_aa: ASSRGRSNEKLF
v_call: TRBV6-5
j_call: TRBJ1-4

cdr3_aa: ASSQGGTADSPLH
v_call: TRBV3-1
j_call: TRBJ1-6

cdr3_aa: ASSTRWITSGRADTQY
v_call: TRBV6-1
j_call: TRBJ2-3

cdr3_aa: ASSYSIVETQY
v_call: TRBV6-5
j_call: TRBJ2-5

cdr3_aa: ATSGDPWSYSEQY
v_call: TRBV15
j_call: TRBJ2-4

cdr3_aa: ASSQDLAGAYERY
v_call: TRBV4-3
j_call: TRBJ2-5

cdr3_aa: ASSVEAADNYEQY
v_call: TRBV9
j_call: TRBJ2-7

cdr3_aa: ASSQSLADYEQY
v_call: TRBV4-3
j_call: TRBJ2-7

cdr3_aa: ASSQDILYNEQF
v_call: TRBV3-1
j_call: TRBJ2-1

cdr3_aa: ASSEDPPAGNTIY
v_call: TRBV25-1
j_call: TRBJ1-3

cdr3_aa: ASSLVSGGTGEGETQY
v_call: TRBV28
j_call: .

cdr3_aa: ASSSWTGAAGELF
v_call: TRBV7-2
j_call: TRBJ2-2

cdr3_aa: AISEEDISYEQY
v_call: TRBV10-3
j_call: TRBJ2-7

cdr3_aa: ASSFLAVNYEQY
v_call: TRBV12-3/TRBV12-4
j_call: TRBJ2-7

cdr3_aa: ASSAGQGYGGYT
v_call: TRBV5-1
j_call: TRBJ1-2

cdr3_aa: ASTWQGTFYEQY
v_call: TRBV3-1
j_call: TRBJ2-7

cdr3_aa: AISEPDRGQETQY
v_call: TRBV10-3
j_call: TRBJ2-5

cdr3_aa: ASTTGLNEQF
v_call: TRBV28
j_call: TRBJ2-1